Listed below are T cell receptor beta chains from one sample, sequenced in a study of vaccination and CD4 T cells after COVID-19. TCRdb independently ran MiXCR on the PCR reads; one entry per CDR3 protein. The data show roughly 9,800 distinct CDR3 sequences, under 30% seen once. The antigens for these receptors are not known. The sample in question was CD4+ T cells from blood, cultured in vitro, obtained after SARS-CoV-2 vaccination. The receptors here all came from a human donor who had recovered from COVID-19. CDR3s include the opening cysteine and the closing phenylalanine or tryptophan. The order of the fields is D gene, J gene, V gene, clone size, CDR3 DNA, CDR3 protein. D genes are given only for firm matches. Clone size is given for some rows only: seen once, a few or many times, or a class if the clone is expanded.

.,TRBJ2-7,TRBV28,few,TGTGCCAGCAGCCTAGCCTCCTACGAGCAGTACTTC,CASSLASYEQYF
TRBD1,TRBJ2-7,TRBV30,.,TGTGCCTGGAGTACCGGGACAGGGAAGTACGAGCAGTACTTC,CAWSTGTGKYEQYF
.,TRBJ2-5,TRBV11-2,few,TGTGCCAGCAGCTTTACAGGGACGGGAGAGACCCAGTACTTC,CASSFTGTGETQYF
TRBD1,TRBJ1-4,TRBV7-2,.,TGTGCCAGCAGCTTGGGACAGTCTTGGGAAAAACTGTTTTTT,CASSLGQSWEKLFF
.,TRBJ1-1,TRBV28,.,TGTGCTAGCAGTTTCCTGAACACTGAAGCTTTCTTT,CASSFLNTEAFF
TRBD2,TRBJ2-1,TRBV7-9,once,TGTGCCGGTGGGGGGGGAGACAATGAGCAGTTCTTC,CAGGGGDNEQFF
TRBD1,TRBJ1-2,TRBV11-2,.,TGTGCCAGCAGCTTACTACAGGGGCCGCGTTCCAGCTACACCTTC,CASSLLQGPRSSYTF
TRBD1,TRBJ1-6,TRBV7-9,few,TGTGCCAGCAGCTTAACCGGACAGGGGCACTCCTATAATTCACCCCTCCACTTT,CASSLTGQGHSYNSPLHF
.,TRBJ1-1,TRBV5-1,.,TGCGCCAGCAGCTTGCAGACGAACACTGAAGCTTTCTTT,CASSLQTNTEAFF
.,TRBJ1-6,TRBV4-1,.,TGCGCCAGCAGCCAAGATCGGGGTTCACCCCTCCACTTT,CASSQDRGSPLHF
.,TRBJ2-3,TRBV7-2,large,TGTGCCAGCAGCTTAGCTCTACTGAACACAGATACGCAGTATTTT,CASSLALLNTDTQYF
.,TRBJ1-5,TRBV30,.,TGTGCCTGGAGTAGTCCGGTAGCGAGCAATCAGCCCCAGCATTTT,CAWSSPVASNQPQHF
.,TRBJ2-7,TRBV7-2,large,TGTGCCAGCAGCGAATATTTAAGGATCGACGAGCAGTACTTC,CASSEYLRIDEQYF
.,TRBJ2-7,TRBV7-2,.,TGTGCCAGCAGCTTATTCTACGAGCAGTACTTC,CASSLFYEQYF
.,TRBJ1-6,TRBV28,.,TGTGCCAGCAGTCCACCCGGCACATTAAGCTCCTATAATTCACCCCTCCACTTT,CASSPPGTLSSYNSPLHF
.,TRBJ1-2,TRBV5-1,once,TGCGCCAGCAGGAGCGACGGGGGCCCCTATGGCCACACCTTC,CASRSDGGPYGHTF
TRBD2,TRBJ2-7,TRBV18,.,TGTGCCAGCTCACCGGTGGGAGGGCCTTACGAGCAGTACTTC,CASSPVGGPYEQYF
TRBD2,TRBJ2-1,TRBV28,.,TGTGCCAGCAGTTTATATCTAGCGGGAGGCCTTGAGCAGTTCTTC,CASSLYLAGGLEQFF
.,TRBJ2-3,TRBV29-1,.,TGCAGCGTTGGACGGGTAGTGGGCACAGATACGCAGTATTTT,CSVGRVVGTDTQYF
.,TRBJ1-3,TRBV7-9,few,TGTGCCAGCAGACCGGCGGGACCCACACTCGGAAACACCATATATTTT,CASRPAGPTLGNTIYF
.,TRBJ2-3,TRBV27,.,TGTGCCAGCAGGAGGACTCCAAGGGCAGATACGCAGTATTTT,CASRRTPRADTQYF
TRBD1,TRBJ1-2,TRBV5-5,.,TGTGCCAGCAGCTTCGGGACAGGGAACTATGGCTACACCTTC,CASSFGTGNYGYTF
TRBD2,TRBJ2-5,TRBV24-1,.,TGTGCCACCAGTGATAGGGAGCCGGGACTAGCGGGAGAGACCCAGTACTTC,CATSDREPGLAGETQYF
.,TRBJ1-1,TRBV7-2,few,TGTGCCAGCAGCCCACACGAGGGGTCGAACACTGAAGCTTTCTTT,CASSPHEGSNTEAFF
TRBD1,TRBJ1-1,TRBV6-4,.,TGTGCCAGCAGCCAACAGGGGGCCAACACTGAAGCTTTCTTT,CASSQQGANTEAFF
.,TRBJ1-1,TRBV18,.,TGTGCCAGCTCACAGGACGGACGTATGAACACTGAAGCTTTCTTT,CASSQDGRMNTEAFF
.,TRBJ2-2,TRBV9,.,TGTGCCAGCAGCGTGCTTTGGGGACATAATACCGGGGAGCTGTTTTTT,CASSVLWGHNTGELFF
.,TRBJ2-5,TRBV10-3,.,TGTGCCATCAGTGAGGGCAGCCAAGAGACCCAGTACTTC,CAISEGSQETQYF
TRBD2,TRBJ2-2,TRBV7-2,.,TGTGCCAGCAGCTTAATAGCGGGAGGGTACCCCGGGGAGCTGTTTTTT,CASSLIAGGYPGELFF
.,TRBJ1-1,TRBV29-1,.,TGCAGCGTTGAACAGGTGGAGGGTCTGGACACTGAAGCTTTCTTT,CSVEQVEGLDTEAFF
.,TRBJ2-3,TRBV24-1,.,TGTGCCACCAGCCAGCGGACTAGCACAGATACGCAGTATTTT,CATSQRTSTDTQYF
TRBD1,TRBJ1-1,TRBV6-2/TRBV6-3,few,TGTGCCAGCACGGATAGGACAGGGGTATCGAACACTGAAGCTTTCTTT,CASTDRTGVSNTEAFF
.,TRBJ2-1,TRBV5-1,.,TGCGCCAGCAGCCTGGGCGGTCCCTACAATGAGCAGTTCTTC,CASSLGGPYNEQFF
TRBD1,TRBJ2-5,TRBV24-1,few,TGTGCCACCAGTCAACCGGGACAGGGGGAAGGGGAGACCCAGTACTTC,CATSQPGQGEGETQYF
TRBD2,TRBJ2-5,TRBV7-2,few,TGTGCCAGCAGCCTTTATTTCCTAGCGGGCCAAGAGACCCAGTACTTC,CASSLYFLAGQETQYF
TRBD1,TRBJ1-2,TRBV6-5,few,TGTGCCAGCAGTTACGGGACAGCGAACTATGGCTACACCTTC,CASSYGTANYGYTF
.,TRBJ2-1,TRBV15,.,TGTGCCACCAGCAGAGGGGGCGCTCATGAGCAGTTCTTC,CATSRGGAHEQFF
.,TRBJ2-4,TRBV11-2,few,TGTGCCAGCAGCCTGCTCTTAGCCAAAAACATTCAGTACTTC,CASSLLLAKNIQYF
.,TRBJ2-6,TRBV20-1,medium-sized,TGCAGTGCTAGAGATCTCGGGGCCAACGTCCTGACTTTC,CSARDLGANVLTF
.,TRBJ2-6,TRBV27,few,TGTGCCAGCAGTTTATATGATAAGGGGGCTGGGGCCAACGTCCTGACTTTC,CASSLYDKGAGANVLTF
.,TRBJ1-5,TRBV11-3,few,TGTGCCAGCAGCTTACCCGCCGACAGAGCCAATCAGCCCCAGCATTTT,CASSLPADRANQPQHF
TRBD1,TRBJ1-2,TRBV7-2,.,TGTGCCAGCAGCTTAGGGGTAGGGGGCGCCTATGGCTACACCTTC,CASSLGVGGAYGYTF
TRBD2,TRBJ2-3,TRBV6-2/TRBV6-3,medium-sized,TGTGCCAGCAGAAGACTAGCGGACGATAACACAGATACGCAGTATTTT,CASRRLADDNTDTQYF
.,TRBJ1-1,TRBV6-2/TRBV6-3,few,TGTGCCAGCACTCCACGGAGGGGGATGAACACTGAAGCTTTCTTT,CASTPRRGMNTEAFF
.,TRBJ1-5,TRBV20-1,few,TGCAGTGCTAGGGTACAGGGCTATCAGCCCCAGCATTTT,CSARVQGYQPQHF
TRBD1,TRBJ2-5,TRBV19,.,TGTGCCACCCGAGACAGGGGCCGCCAAGAGACCCAGTACTTC,CATRDRGRQETQYF
.,TRBJ1-1,TRBV19,.,TGTGCCAGTAGTATAGAGGTCCCGAACGGGAGGGCTTTCTTT,CASSIEVPNGRAFF
.,TRBJ1-6,TRBV20-1,large,TGCAGTGCTAGAAAGGGGCTCCTAAATTCACCCCTCCACTTT,CSARKGLLNSPLHF
TRBD1,TRBJ1-5,TRBV7-2,hyperexpanded,TGTGCCAGCAGCCCCGGACAGGGCCCGAATCAGCCCCAGCATTTT,CASSPGQGPNQPQHF
TRBD1,TRBJ2-2,TRBV30,.,TGTGCCTGGCCCCGACAGGGCTCCGGGGAGCTGTTTTTT,CAWPRQGSGELFF
.,TRBJ2-7,TRBV7-9,.,TGTGCCAGCAGCTTAGTGGGACACTACGAGCAGTACTTC,CASSLVGHYEQYF
.,TRBJ2-5,TRBV14,.,TGTGCCAGCAGCCCCCCCCGGTCCACAGGGCTAGAGGAGACCCAGTACTTC,CASSPPRSTGLEETQYF
.,TRBJ1-5,TRBV6-1,few,TGTGCCAGCACTCCATCCCCCAGAATCGGCAATCAGCCCCAGCATTTT,CASTPSPRIGNQPQHF
.,TRBJ1-6,TRBV11-2,.,TGTGCCAGCAGCTTAGAGGCGCCGGCTCTTAATTCACCCCTCCACTTT,CASSLEAPALNSPLHF
.,TRBJ2-4,TRBV29-1,.,TGCAGCGTTGGGAGCGAGGGGGGTTTCGACATTCAGTACTTC,CSVGSEGGFDIQYF